These 20 T cell receptor beta chains came from one sample sequenced in a study of T cell repertoires in cytomegalovirus infection. Antigen specificity for these receptors is unknown. TCRdb independently ran MiXCR on the reads; one entry per CDR3 protein. In the table there are approximately 600,000 distinct CDR3 sequences, approximately 40% of which are singletons. Sequenced material: cultured PBMCs, taken from culture after CMV antigen stimulation. The source of these receptors is a human donor in good health (CMV status not recorded). Some clones in this sample may be carry-over from other donors' samples.

The rearrangement joins TRBV7-9 to TRBJ2-3, with D perhaps given as TRBD1 or TRBD2 (6 bases each). Per germline, CDR1 SEHNR and CDR2 FQNEAQ (reference sequence). V shed 5 bases and J shed 0 bases, with 12 bases lying between them. The CDR3 contains 15 residues. In DNA form, the CDR3 reads TGTGCCAGCAGCCGACCGGGGGCTAGCACAGATACGCAGTATTTT. Protein product: CASSRPGASTDTQYF.

This clonotype has only a few counts. The chain employs TRBV6-5 and TRBJ2-3, with D maybe TRBD2 (5 bases). The germline V gene has CDR1 MNHEY and CDR2 SVGAGI. The V end was cut by 6 bases, the J end by 0 bases, with 16 bases between. CDR3 length: 16 residues. CDR3 sequence reads: CASSSPPTGSTDTQYF. The CDR3 DNA reads as TGTGCCAGCAGCTCTCCCCCTACGGGAAGCACAGATACGCAGTATTTT.

This clonotype was detected a few times. The V and J genes are TRBV7-6 and TRBJ2-5; D ambiguous. V dropped 2 bases and J dropped 4 bases, with 8 bases sitting between them. CDR1 SGHVS and CDR2 FNYEAQ come from the germline V gene. The CDR3 contains 13 residues. CDR3 in DNA: TGTGCCAGCAGCTTATCCAGACTAGAGACCCAGTACTTC. This sequence encodes CASSLSRLETQYF. The whole variable domain, filled in from reference TRBV7-6 and TRBJ2-5, reads GAGVSQSPRYKVTKRGQDVALRCDPISGHVSLYWYRQALGQGPEFLTYFNYEAQQDKSGLPNDRFSAERPEGSISTLTIQRTEQRDSAMYRCASSLSRLETQYFGPGTRLLVL.

The gene calls are TRBV7-6 and TRBJ2-1, with D tentatively TRBD2 (5 bases). Germline V gene lookup returns CDR1 SGHVS and CDR2 FNYEAQ. The CDR3 sequence is 13 residues long. The V and J ends lost 6 bases and 10 bases respectively, with 16 bases between them. The CDR3 DNA follows: TGTGCCAGCAGTCGAAGGATCGGCGGGGAGCAGTTCTTC. Its protein product is CASSRRIGGEQFF.

The chain uses TRBV12-3 or TRBV12-4 and TRBJ2-1; a possible D gene is TRBD2 (6 bases). Deletions cut 2 bases from V and 9 bases from J, with 14 bases between. This CDR3 contains 14 residues. This CDR3 reads CASSLTQLAPEQFF. The CDR3 DNA sequence: TGTGCCAGCAGTTTAACTCAACTAGCCCCTGAGCAGTTCTTC.

This sequence joins TRBV2 and TRBJ2-3, with D possibly being TRBD2 (5 bases). Germline loops: CDR1 SNHLY, CDR2 FYNNEI. V dropped 8 bases and J dropped 5 bases, with 11 bases sitting between them. The CDR3 sequence is 12 residues long. The CDR3 coding sequence is TGTGCCAGCGGGAGTAGTATAGATACGCAGTATTTT. Translation: CASGSSIDTQYF.

The chain employs TRBV5-1 and TRBJ2-1; D unclear. Trimming took off 7 bases at V and 3 bases at J, with 11 bases between the two ends. Germline V gene sequence: CDR1 SGHRS, CDR2 YFSETQ. The CDR3 has 13 residues. For the CDR3, the DNA is TGCGCCAGCGGCGACATCAGCTACAATGAGCAGTTCTTC. Its translation: CASGDISYNEQFF.

The rearrangement joins TRBV7-4 to TRBJ1-4; D is ambiguous. CDR1 is SGHVT and CDR2 is SQSDAQ in the germline V gene. The V and J ends lost 4 bases and 12 bases respectively, with 9 bases between them. The CDR3 is 11 amino acids. The CDR3 DNA sequence: TGTGCCAGCAGCTCAATCGGCCAACTGTTTTTT. It yields the protein CASSSIGQLFF.

The chain is built from TRBV7-2 and TRBJ2-2; D call uncertain. CDR3 size: 11 residues. CDR1 and CDR2 from the germline V gene are SGHTA and FQGNSA. V shed 5 bases and J shed 8 bases, with 6 bases lying between them. The CDR3 loop reads CASSRRGELFF. The CDR3 coding sequence is TGTGCCAGCAGCCGTCGAGGGGAGCTGTTTTTT.

A few counts support this clonotype. The chain has TRBV7-2 and TRBJ2-5, with D tentatively TRBD1 (5 bases). The CDR3 is made up of 14 amino acids. V was trimmed by 1 base and J by 2 bases, leaving 8 bases between them. CDR1 and CDR2 from the germline V gene are SGHTA and FQGNSA. The DNA for the CDR3 is TGTGCCAGCAGCTTAGTGACAGCTCAAGAGACCCAGTACTTC. It encodes CASSLVTAQETQYF. Variable domain in full (rest from reference TRBV7-2 and TRBJ2-5): GAGVSQSPSNKVTEKGKDVELRCDPISGHTALYWYRQSLGQGLEFLIYFQGNSAPDKSGLPSDRFSAERTGGSVSTLTIQRTQQEDSAVYLCASSLVTAQETQYFGPGTRLLVL.

This clonotype was counted between two and nine times. CDR3 sequence (DNA): TGTGCCAGCAGCCAGAGGGGCGGGAGCGAGCAGTACTTC. Protein sequence: CASSQRGGSEQYF. The rearrangement joins TRBV7-2 to TRBJ2-7, with 7 nucleotides matching TRBD2. The CDR3 sequence is 13 residues long. Germline CDR1 and CDR2: SGHTA and FQGNSA. V was pared by 5 bases and J by 6 bases, with 7 bases of the junction left unmatched.

The chain combines TRBV19 with TRBJ2-4; maybe TRBD2 (7 bases). Trimming cost V 7 bases and J 5 bases, with 15 bases left between them. The CDR3 runs 14 residues. Germline values: CDR1 LNHDA, CDR2 SQIVND (reference sequence). For the CDR3, the DNA is TGTGCCAGTAAGGGGGGGAGTGTAGAAAACATTCAGTACTTC. This encodes CASKGGSVENIQYF.

J is TRBJ2-5 and V is TRBV29-1; D is undetermined. V gave up 6 bases and J gave up 0 bases, with 14 bases separating them. The germline V gene has CDR1 SQVTM and CDR2 ANQGSEA. CDR3 length: 14 residues. CDR3 amino acids: CSVKDPLDQETQYF. CDR3 in DNA: TGCAGCGTCAAGGACCCACTCGACCAAGAGACCCAGTACTTC.

This clonotype has more than one count but fewer than ten. The chain is built from TRBV20-1 and TRBJ2-1; D ambiguous. Germline values: CDR1 DFQATT, CDR2 SNEGSKA (reference sequence). Trimming stripped 2 bases from V and 9 bases from J, with 8 bases between. The CDR3 contains 11 residues. The CDR3 bases are TGCAGTGCTAGAACCGGGTCTGAGCAGTTCTTC. It codes for CSARTGSEQFF.

The J gene is TRBJ2-1, the V gene TRBV11-1; 15 nucleotides match TRBD2. Trimming at V came to 5 bases and at J to 9 bases, leaving 8 bases not matched to a gene. The CDR3 runs to 16 residues. Germline V CDR1 and CDR2: SGHAT, FQDESV (reference sequence). The DNA for the CDR3 is TGTGCCAGCAGCCCAGGACTAGCGGGGGGGCCTGTTGAGCAGTTCTTC. This sequence encodes CASSPGLAGGPVEQFF.

This sequence joins TRBV7-2 and TRBJ2-7; 7 nucleotides align to TRBD1. The germline CDR1 and CDR2 sequences are SGHTA and FQGNSA. This CDR3 spans 14 amino acids. The J segment lost 6 bases and the V segment lost 1 base, leaving 6 bases of the junction unmatched. The CDR3 coding sequence is TGTGCCAGCAGCTTAGTGACAGGGCTGGGCGAGCAGTACTTC. It translates to CASSLVTGLGEQYF.

V and J are TRBV11-2 and TRBJ2-3, with 12 bases aligning to TRBD2. The ends lost 0 bases at V and 6 bases at J; junction bases unmatched: 10. CDR3 length: 18 residues. Germline loops: CDR1 SGHAT, CDR2 FQNNGV. CDR3 loop: CASSLDSLAGGIKDTQYF. CDR3 nucleotides: TGTGCCAGCAGCTTAGATAGCCTAGCGGGGGGGATTAAGGATACGCAGTATTTT.

The V call is TRBV20-1, the J call TRBJ1-2; maybe TRBD1 (6 bases). The V end lost 5 bases, the J end lost 7 bases, and 17 bases lay between the germline ends. The CDR3 has 13 amino acids. Germline CDR1 reads DFQATT; CDR2 reads SNEGSKA (reference sequence). This CDR3 is CSAPLPGAGGYTF. CDR3 nucleotides: TGCAGTGCTCCGCTGCCAGGGGCGGGTGGCTACACCTTC.

CDR3 loop: CASSRAVEQFF. The CDR3 nucleotides read TGTGCCAGCTCGAGGGCTGTGGAGCAGTTCTTC. This sequence joins TRBV6-1 and TRBJ2-1; D perhaps matches TRBD2 (5 bases). Germline V gene lookup returns CDR1 MNHNS and CDR2 SASEGT. Trimming removed 8 bases from V and 10 bases from J, with 12 bases in between. This CDR3 has 11 amino acids.

The CDR3 protein is CSAKQGAGNQPQHF. Written as DNA, the CDR3 is TGCAGTGCCAAACAGGGGGCTGGCAATCAGCCCCAGCATTTT. This rearrangement joins TRBV20-1 to TRBJ1-5; 9 bases align to TRBD1. This CDR3 is built from 14 residues. Germline V lookup: CDR1 DFQATT, CDR2 SNEGSKA (reference sequence). The V gene end was trimmed by 6 bases and the J gene end by 2 bases; junction bases not matched to a gene: 5.